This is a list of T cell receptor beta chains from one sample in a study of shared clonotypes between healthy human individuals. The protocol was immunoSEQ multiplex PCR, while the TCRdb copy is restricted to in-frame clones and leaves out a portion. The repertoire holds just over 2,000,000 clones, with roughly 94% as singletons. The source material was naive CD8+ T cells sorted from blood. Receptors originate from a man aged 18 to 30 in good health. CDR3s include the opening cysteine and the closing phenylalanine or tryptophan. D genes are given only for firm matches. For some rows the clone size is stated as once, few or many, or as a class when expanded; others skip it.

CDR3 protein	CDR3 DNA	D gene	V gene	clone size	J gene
CASSLGWTIEDEQYF	TGCGCCAGCAGCCTGGGATGGACAATTGAAGACGAGCAGTACTTC	NA	TRBV4-1	NA	TRBJ2-7
CASSIGSQTEQFF	TGTGCCAGTAGTATAGGCTCGCAGACTGAGCAGTTCTTC	NA	TRBV19	NA	TRBJ2-1
CASSLAGSNYGYTF	TGTGCCAGCAGTTTGGCCGGAAGTAACTATGGCTACACCTTC	NA	TRBV27	NA	TRBJ1-2
CAIRGVENTGELFF	TGTGCCATCAGGGGGGTGGAGAACACCGGGGAGCTGTTTTTT	NA	TRBV10-3	NA	TRBJ2-2
CASSAVAGAHEQYF	TGTGCCAGCAGCGCGGTAGCGGGAGCCCACGAGCAGTACTTC	TRBD2	TRBV9	NA	TRBJ2-7
CASSVAGASYEQYF	TGTGCCAGCAGCGTAGCGGGGGCCTCCTACGAGCAGTACTTC	NA	TRBV9	NA	TRBJ2-7
CASSLVLGNEKLFF	TGTGCCAGCAGCTTAGTGTTAGGGAATGAAAAACTGTTTTTT	NA	TRBV7-6	NA	TRBJ1-4
CASSLGEGSPLHF	TGTGCCAGCAGCTTAGGGGAGGGGTCACCCCTCCACTTT	NA	TRBV11-1	NA	TRBJ1-6
CASSYSIGYEQYF	TGTGCCAGCAGTTACTCGATCGGTTACGAGCAGTACTTC	NA	TRBV6-6	NA	TRBJ2-7
CASSLVGDYQETQYF	TGCGCCAGCAGCTTGGTGGGGGACTACCAAGAGACCCAGTACTTC	NA	TRBV5-1	NA	TRBJ2-5
CASSSNANYGYTF	TGTGCCAGCAGTTCGAACGCTAACTATGGCTACACCTTC	NA	TRBV6-5	NA	TRBJ1-2
CAGTGHTGELFF	TGTGCCGGGACAGGCCATACCGGGGAGCTGTTTTTT	TRBD1	TRBV30	NA	TRBJ2-2
CATSRGPSNYGYTF	TGTGCCACCAGCAGAGGACCTAGTAACTATGGCTACACCTTC	NA	TRBV15	NA	TRBJ1-2
CASSEVFSGANVLTF	TGTGCCAGCAGTGAGGTGTTCTCTGGGGCCAACGTCCTGACTTTC	NA	TRBV25-1	NA	TRBJ2-6
CASSKENRGSSPLHF	TGTGCCAGCAGCAAAGAGAACAGGGGAAGCTCACCCCTCCACTTT	NA	TRBV21-1	NA	TRBJ1-6
CASSHPGTYEQYF	TGTGCCAGCAGCCACCCAGGGACCTACGAGCAGTACTTC	NA	TRBV14	NA	TRBJ2-7
CASSATKFGEQYF	TGTGCCAGCAGCGCGACGAAATTCGGGGAGCAGTACTTC	NA	TRBV9	NA	TRBJ2-7
CASSFPGTEQETQYF	TGTGCCAGCAGCTTCCCCGGGACGGAACAAGAGACCCAGTACTTC	NA	TRBV7-9	NA	TRBJ2-5
CASSQGGGPGNEQFF	TGTGCCAGCAGCCAAGGGGGAGGGCCGGGCAATGAGCAGTTCTTC	NA	TRBV9	NA	TRBJ2-1
CASSLATSGGHQETQYF	TGTGCCAGCAGCTTAGCCACTAGCGGGGGCCACCAAGAGACCCAGTACTTC	TRBD2	TRBV7-2	NA	TRBJ2-5
CASSLWEGDNEQFF	TGTGCCAGCTCACTCTGGGAGGGGGACAATGAGCAGTTCTTC	NA	TRBV18	once	TRBJ2-1
CASSLDGGGPYEQYF	TGTGCCAGCAGCTTAGATGGAGGGGGCCCTTACGAGCAGTACTTC	NA	TRBV7-6	NA	TRBJ2-7
CASSHSGLYTGELFF	TGCGCCAGCAGCCATTCAGGACTCTACACCGGGGAGCTGTTTTTT	NA	TRBV4-3	NA	TRBJ2-2
CASSQGSHSGNTIYF	TGCGCCAGCAGCCAAGGGTCTCACTCTGGAAACACCATATATTTT	NA	TRBV4-1	NA	TRBJ1-3
CASSLGDQGWGGEAFF	TGTGCCAGCAGCTTGGGCGATCAGGGATGGGGCGGTGAAGCTTTCTTT	NA	TRBV5-6	NA	TRBJ1-1
CASSGLGPAETQYF	TGTGCCAGCAGCGGACTAGGCCCGGCTGAGACCCAGTACTTC	TRBD2	TRBV6-5	NA	TRBJ2-5
CASRSPGGDEQYF	TGTGCCAGCAGATCCCCTGGGGGAGATGAGCAGTACTTC	NA	TRBV7-9	NA	TRBJ2-7
CASSTGLAGGYEQYF	TGTGCCAGCAGCACGGGACTAGCGGGAGGGTACGAGCAGTACTTC	TRBD2	TRBV5-8	NA	TRBJ2-7
CASSFAGGSEQYF	TGTGCCAGCAGCTTCGCGGGGGGATCCGAGCAGTACTTC	TRBD2	TRBV7-3	NA	TRBJ2-7
CASSLETGVGEQYF	TGTGCCAGCAGCTTGGAGACAGGGGTAGGCGAGCAGTACTTC	TRBD1	TRBV5-6	few	TRBJ2-7
CASSGDRGPYEQYF	TGTGCCAGCAGCGGGGACAGGGGCCCCTACGAGCAGTACTTC	TRBD1	TRBV2	NA	TRBJ2-7
CASIPGLVWGGYTF	TGTGCCAGCATCCCTGGTTTAGTCTGGGGTGGCTACACCTTC	NA	TRBV2	NA	TRBJ1-2
CASSYSAGAYNEQFF	TGTGCCAGCAGTTACTCGGCGGGCGCCTACAATGAGCAGTTCTTC	NA	TRBV6-5	once	TRBJ2-1
CSVIGYSYEQYF	TGCAGCGTAATAGGGTACTCCTACGAGCAGTACTTC	NA	TRBV29-1	NA	TRBJ2-7
CASSPPWTENYNEQFF	TGTGCCAGCAGCCCACCCTGGACAGAAAATTACAATGAGCAGTTCTTC	NA	TRBV5-6	NA	TRBJ2-1
CASSTDRGQPQHF	TGTGCCAGCAGCACGGACAGGGGTCAGCCCCAGCATTTT	TRBD1	TRBV5-6	NA	TRBJ1-5
CASSPGQERPEKNYEQYF	TGTGCCAGCAGTCCCGGACAGGAAAGACCCGAAAAAAACTACGAGCAGTACTTC	TRBD1	TRBV27	NA	TRBJ2-7
CASSGNSQETQYF	TGTGCCAGCAGCGGTAACAGCCAAGAGACCCAGTACTTC	NA	TRBV9	NA	TRBJ2-5
CASSTITLTPSSGANVLTF	TGTGCCAGCAGCACCATCACTTTAACCCCATCCTCTGGGGCCAACGTCCTGACTTTC	NA	TRBV27	NA	TRBJ2-6
CASSLGGAAEQYF	TGTGCCAGCAGCCTAGGGGGCGCGGCTGAGCAGTACTTC	TRBD1	TRBV7-9	NA	TRBJ2-7
CAISELQGQETQYF	TGTGCCATCAGTGAGCTACAGGGGCAAGAGACCCAGTACTTC	TRBD1	TRBV10-3	NA	TRBJ2-5
CASSLDRDEKLFF	TGTGCCAGCAGCTTAGACAGGGATGAAAAACTGTTTTTT	NA	TRBV13	NA	TRBJ1-4
CASSLPRSSGNTIYF	TGTGCCAGCAGCTTACCCCGTTCCTCTGGAAACACCATATATTTT	NA	TRBV7-9	NA	TRBJ1-3
CASRQDRSSYNSPLHF	TGTGCCAGCAGACAGGACAGGAGCTCCTATAATTCACCCCTCCACTTT	TRBD1	TRBV4-2	NA	TRBJ1-6
CASSGDTEKQNTEAFF	TGTGCCAGCAGCGGGGACACGGAAAAACAGAACACTGAAGCTTTCTTT	NA	TRBV5-8	once	TRBJ1-1
CASSPAGGYNEQFF	TGTGCCAGCAGTCCAGCGGGAGGGTACAATGAGCAGTTCTTC	TRBD2	TRBV6-5	once	TRBJ2-1
CASSLGTALSGELFF	TGTGCCAGCAGCTTAGGGACGGCCCTGTCCGGGGAGCTGTTTTTT	NA	TRBV7-9	NA	TRBJ2-2
CASSLDTIYQETQYF	TGTGCCAGCAGCTTAGATACGATCTACCAAGAGACCCAGTACTTC	NA	TRBV11-2	NA	TRBJ2-5
CASSLNTYYEQYF	TGTGCCAGCAGCTTAAACACCTACTACGAGCAGTACTTC	NA	TRBV11-2	once	TRBJ2-7
CASSSPQGYEQYF	TGTGCCAGCAGCTCGCCCCAGGGGTACGAGCAGTACTTC	NA	TRBV7-9	NA	TRBJ2-7
CSVLGMNTEAFF	TGCAGCGTTTTAGGGATGAACACTGAAGCTTTCTTT	NA	TRBV29-1	few	TRBJ1-1
CASSEALWADTEAFF	TGTGCCAGCAGTGAAGCGCTTTGGGCGGACACTGAAGCTTTCTTT	NA	TRBV2	NA	TRBJ1-1